The next 11 T cell receptor beta chains were all read from a single sample in a study of multiple sclerosis patients with progressive multifocal leukoencephalopathy. Time point given: approximately 12 months of natalizumab therapy. The method was immunoSEQ multiplex PCR; TCRdb's version includes in-frame clones alone and lacks a portion of them. The sample contains around 30,000 clones, about 90% of which appear only once. The sample consisted of PBMCs, taken from a patient treated with natalizumab. The receptors stem from a human donor with multiple sclerosis.

The chain links TRBV19 to TRBJ2-4; 7 nucleotides match TRBD2. CDR1 LNHDA and CDR2 SQIVND come from the germline V gene (reference sequence). CDR3 length: 18 amino acids. The junction had 13 bases not matched to a gene; V was cut back by 3 bases and J by 2 bases. Here the CDR3 DNA reads TGTGCCAGTAGTATCTGGGGGGGGGTCCTAGGGACCAAAAACATTCAGTACTTC. Translation gives CASSIWGGVLGTKNIQYF.

V and J are TRBV28 and TRBJ1-2; D unresolved. V was cut by 6 bases and J by 2 bases, with 10 bases left in between. The CDR3 has 13 residues. Germline CDR1 and CDR2: MDHEN and SYDVKM. CDR3 residues: CASSPSQNYGYTF. Written as DNA, the CDR3 is TGTGCCAGCAGCCCGTCCCAAAACTATGGCTACACCTTC.

This chain connects TRBV4-1 to TRBJ2-3; a possible D gene is TRBD1 (5 bases). CDR1 is MGHRA and CDR2 is YSYEKL in the germline V gene. V lost 8 bases and J lost 4, with 10 bases in between. The length of the CDR3 is 12 residues. The DNA for the CDR3 is TGCGCCAGCTCCAGGGAACCAGATACGCAGTATTTT. It yields the protein CASSREPDTQYF.

This clone was recorded once. The J gene is TRBJ1-2, the V gene TRBV27; 7 bases are a match to TRBD1. This CDR3 has 14 residues. V gave up 6 bases and J gave up 3 bases; unmatched junction bases: 7. Germline CDR1 is MNHEY and CDR2 is SMNVEV (reference sequence). CDR3 sequence reads: CASRRTGVDYGYTF. CDR3 sequence (DNA): TGTGCCAGCAGGAGAACAGGGGTCGACTATGGCTACACCTTC.

The chain has TRBV7-2 and TRBJ2-5; D is uncertain. The CDR3 spans 13 residues. Germline V gene data show CDR1 as SGHTA and CDR2 as FQGNSA. The V end was cut by 6 bases, the J end by 2 bases, with 10 bases between. DNA for the CDR3: TGTGCCAGCAGTCCTCCGCCTCAAGAGACCCAGTACTTC. This codes for CASSPPPQETQYF.

This rearrangement joins TRBV4-3 to TRBJ2-1, with 7 bases lining up with TRBD2. V lost 0 bases and J lost 6; bases outside the gene matches: 5. CDR3 length: 15 residues. The germline gives CDR1 LGHNA, CDR2 YSLEER. The CDR3 DNA follows: TGCGCCAGCAGCCAAGATGACCTAGCGGTCAATGAGCAGTTCTTC. Encoded protein: CASSQDDLAVNEQFF.

This chain joins TRBV5-6 and TRBJ2-1, with 7 bases matching TRBD2. Germline CDR1 SGHDT, CDR2 YYEEEE. CDR3 length: 16 amino acids. V lost 3 bases and J lost 8; bases outside the gene matches: 14. This CDR3 is CASSWGPTRGGDEQFF. The CDR3 region has the DNA TGTGCCAGCAGCTGGGGCCCCACCCGGGGAGGGGATGAGCAGTTCTTC.

The rearrangement joins TRBV6-1 to TRBJ1-2; TRBD1 might be the D (6 bases). This CDR3 region has 15 residues. Trimming removed 2 bases at V and 4 bases at J, with 14 bases between. Germline assignment: CDR1 MNHNS and CDR2 SASEGT. CDR3: CASSETTGRGYGYTF. The CDR3 region has the DNA TGTGCCAGCAGTGAAACCACAGGGCGAGGCTATGGCTACACCTTC.

This chain uses TRBV18 with TRBJ1-2; 10 nucleotides align to TRBD1. J was trimmed by 3 bases and V by 3 bases; bases with no gene match: 1. Germline values: CDR1 KGHSH, CDR2 LQKENI. The CDR3 covers 14 residues. CDR3 residues: CASSPGTGDYGYTF. CDR3 DNA: TGTGCCAGCTCACCCGGGACAGGGGACTATGGCTACACCTTC.

The V call is TRBV10-2, the J call TRBJ1-2; TRBD1 agrees at 8 bases. The CDR3 is 13 residues long. V dropped 3 bases and J dropped 6; count of bases not matched to a gene: 3. Germline loops: CDR1 WSHSY, CDR2 SAAADI. The CDR3: CASSDGTGDGYTF. As DNA, the CDR3 is TGCGCCAGCAGTGACGGGACAGGCGATGGCTACACCTTC.

The chain recombines TRBV27 with TRBJ2-5, with no clear D. The germline V gene has CDR1 MNHEY and CDR2 SMNVEV (reference sequence). The V end was cut by 4 bases, the J end by 2 bases, with 8 bases between. This CDR3 comprises 13 residues. The CDR3 spells CASSSLFQETQYF. CDR3 coding DNA: TGTGCCAGCAGTTCACTGTTTCAAGAGACCCAGTACTTC.